Listed here are 17 T cell receptor beta chains from one sample, sequenced in a study of blood T cell repertoires in COVID-19. Clones were sequenced by immunoSEQ multiplex PCR, and TCRdb holds only the in-frame ones, with some missing. Of approximately 210,000 clones listed, 80% to 90% were seen once; the top ten hold roughly 2.6%. The sample was peripheral blood. Receptors were obtained from a woman in her forties with active or convalescent COVID-19.

In the case of this clone: Germline is not matched at one junction end, which may reflect a read error. This chain uses TRBV5-1 with TRBJ1-1, with 11 bases matching TRBD1. Looked up from germline, CDR1 is SGHRS and CDR2 is YFSETQ. This CDR3 comprises 17 residues. As DNA, the CDR3 is TGCGCCCGCAGCCTGGGGGGACAGGGGGTGCCAGTAGGAGAAGCTTTCTTT. This codes for CARSLGGQGVPVGEAFF. Supplemented by reference TRBV5-1 and TRBJ1-1, the full variable domain reads KAGVTQTPRYLIKTRGQQVTLSCSPISGHRSVSWYQQTPGQGLQFLFEYFSETQRNKGNFPGRFSGRQFSNSRSEMNVSTLELGDSALYLCARSLGGQGVPVGEAFFGQGTRLTVV.

V is TRBV19 and J is TRBJ1-3; tentative D call: TRBD1 (5 bases). V dropped 3 bases and J dropped 0 bases, with 15 bases sitting between them. The CDR3 is made up of 17 amino acids. The germline V gene has CDR1 LNHDA and CDR2 SQIVND (reference sequence). The DNA for the CDR3 is TGTGCCAGTAGTATCCGGCGCAACAGGCACTCTGGAAACACCATATATTTT. Amino acid sequence: CASSIRRNRHSGNTIYF.

V is TRBV5-1 and J is TRBJ1-6; possibly TRBD1 for D (5 bases). The CDR3 has 17 amino acids. Trimming removed 7 bases from V and 7 bases from J, with 24 bases in between. CDR1 and CDR2 from the germline V gene are SGHRS and YFSETQ. The CDR3 spells CASSLQWTPLTNSPLHF. The CDR3 DNA reads TGCGCCAGCTCGCTCCAATGGACACCCTTAACGAATTCACCCCTCCACTTT.

The chain links TRBV28 to TRBJ1-6, with 10 bases aligning to TRBD1. In germline, CDR1 is MDHEN, CDR2 SYDVKM. The junction had 9 bases not matched to a gene; V was cut back by 6 bases and J by 7 bases. This CDR3 spans 16 amino acids. This chain's CDR3 is CASSPSGDRGNSPLHF. CDR3 in DNA: TGTGCCAGCAGCCCCTCAGGGGACAGGGGCAATTCACCCCTCCACTTT. The full variable domain, completed using reference TRBV28 and TRBJ1-6, is DVKVTQSSRYLVKRTGEKVFLECVQDMDHENMFWYRQDPGLGLRLIYFSYDVKMKEKGDIPEGYSVSREKKERFSLILESASTNQTSMYLCASSPSGDRGNSPLHFGNGTRLTVT.

This clone was observed a handful of times. The chain couples TRBV12-1 to TRBJ1-2; the table's D call TRBD1 went unverified against the DNA. TRBV12-1 is a known pseudogene. The CDR3 spans 13 residues. CDR3 amino acids: CASSGTGIHGYTF. The CDR3 coding sequence is TGTGCCAGCAGCGGGACAGGGATCCATGGCTACACCTTC.

The chain has TRBV7-2 and TRBJ1-3; D not certain. V was shortened by 6 bases and J by 0 bases, with 12 bases between the two germline ends. The CDR3 is made up of 15 amino acids. Germline assignment: CDR1 SGHTA and CDR2 FQGNSA. CDR3 DNA: TGTGCCAGCAGTGCAGACGGGTACTCTGGAAACACCATATATTTT. Residues: CASSADGYSGNTIYF.

The chain links TRBV10-3 to TRBJ1-1, with 7 bases that match TRBD1. Trimming took 2 bases from V and 4 from J; bases not matched to a gene: 7. The CDR3 totals 15 residues. Germline V CDR1 and CDR2: ENHRY, SYGVKD. The CDR3 nucleotides read TGTGCCATCAGTGAGACAGGGGAGTCGGGCACTGAAGCTTTCTTT. Its translation: CAISETGESGTEAFF.

This clone was seen only a few times. The V call is TRBV5-1, the J call TRBJ2-7, with 8 bases fitting TRBD2. Germline-derived CDR1 and CDR2 are SGHRS and YFSETQ. This CDR3 region has 16 residues. Germline trimming cut 4 bases from V and 2 bases from J; bases unmatched to any gene: 11. CDR3 DNA: TGCGCCAGCAGCCGGGAGGGAGATCTTAGGACCTACGAGCAGTACTTC. Amino acids: CASSREGDLRTYEQYF. Full variable domain (missing parts from reference TRBV5-1 and TRBJ2-7): KAGVTQTPRYLIKTRGQQVTLSCSPISGHRSVSWYQQTPGQGLQFLFEYFSETQRNKGNFPGRFSGRQFSNSRSEMNVSTLELGDSALYLCASSREGDLRTYEQYFGPGTRLTVT.

This chain links TRBV5-1 with TRBJ2-2, with 7 nucleotides matching TRBD1. Germline trimming cut 4 bases from V and 7 bases from J; bases unmatched to any gene: 10. The CDR3 spans 15 residues. The germline gives CDR1 SGHRS, CDR2 YFSETQ. CDR3 amino acids: CASSRVQGDGGELFF. DNA of the CDR3: TGCGCCAGCAGCCGGGTCCAGGGGGACGGCGGGGAGCTGTTTTTT.

The rearrangement joins TRBV30 to TRBJ1-4; D uncertain. The CDR3 is 16 residues long. V was trimmed by 2 bases and J by 4 bases, leaving 17 bases between them. Germline values: CDR1 GTSNPN, CDR2 SVGIG (reference sequence). The CDR3 region has the DNA TGTGCCTGGAGTCCTCCCGCGAAGAGTCTTAATGAAAAACTGTTTTTT. This codes for CAWSPPAKSLNEKLFF.

The chain employs TRBV30 and TRBJ2-6, with D perhaps matching TRBD1 (6 bases). Per germline, CDR1 GTSNPN and CDR2 SVGIG (reference sequence). The CDR3 covers 16 residues. V lost 7 bases and J 0 bases, leaving 16 bases between the germline ends. CDR3 protein: CALTTGFYSGANVLTF. CDR3 sequence (DNA): TGTGCCTTAACGACAGGTTTCTACTCTGGGGCCAACGTCCTGACTTTC.

The chain carries TRBV7-9 and TRBJ2-2; possible D gene TRBD1, 6 bases. Germline values: CDR1 SEHNR, CDR2 FQNEAQ (reference sequence). V was clipped by 2 bases and J by 4 bases, with 17 bases between them. The CDR3 consists of 17 residues. CDR3 nucleotides: TGTGCCAGCAGCTTATTGGGGGCCTCAGGTGGCACCGGGGAGCTGTTTTTT. The encoded protein is CASSLLGASGGTGELFF.

The chain recombines TRBV11-3 with TRBJ1-4; 7 bases are shared with TRBD1. V was pared by 3 bases and J by 11 bases, with 6 bases of the junction left unmatched. This CDR3 has 13 amino acids. Germline V gene data show CDR1 as SGHNT and CDR2 as YENEEA. Written as DNA, the CDR3 is TGTGCCAGCAGCTTCCGGGGACAGTCCAAACTGTTTTTT. It codes for CASSFRGQSKLFF.

The genes are TRBV14 and TRBJ2-7, with 7 bases identical to TRBD2. V lost 1 base, J lost 3 bases, and 0 bases stayed unmatched. Germline CDR1 and CDR2: SGHDN and FVKESK. The length of the CDR3 is 13 residues. This CDR3 is CASSQGGGYEQYF. CDR3 in DNA: TGTGCCAGCAGCCAAGGGGGGGGCTACGAGCAGTACTTC.

The CDR3 DNA reads as TGTGCCAGCAGCTCGACAGGGTTTTACTATGGCTACACCTTC. Protein: CASSSTGFYYGYTF. The chain employs TRBV13 and TRBJ1-2; 7 bases line up with TRBD1. J lost 3 bases, V lost 4 bases, and 5 bases had no gene match. The V gene's germline CDR1 is PRHDT and CDR2 FYEKMQ (reference sequence). There are 14 residues in the CDR3.

In nucleotides, the CDR3 is TGTGCCAGCAGCTTATTCAAAGCGTTGGGTCCAGCTGGCAATCAGCCCCAGCATTTT. This codes for CASSLFKALGPAGNQPQHF. The chain uses TRBV7-9 and TRBJ1-5, with D unresolved. Deletions cut 2 bases from V and 2 bases from J, with 22 bases between. Per germline, CDR1 SEHNR and CDR2 FQNEAQ (reference sequence). This CDR3 is built from 19 residues.

This sequence joins TRBV7-8 and TRBJ1-6; D not resolved. This CDR3 has 12 residues. The V gene's germline CDR1 is SGHVS and CDR2 FQNEAQ. Trimming removed 5 bases at V and 8 bases at J, with 7 bases between. CDR3 DNA sequence: TGTGCCAGCAGCCTCCGGGATTCACCCCTCCACTTT. This codes for CASSLRDSPLHF.